The clone carrying this T cell receptor beta chain was detected many times. Its antigen is currently unknown. This entry comes from a study of identical twins. Notes on the study in general: Excess low generation probability was seen in twin-shared out-of-frame alpha sequences. Within cord blood, abundant beta clonotypes carried fewer insertions, but memory repertoires showed no such trend. Out-of-frame sharing of TCR alpha in monozygotic twins was underestimated by models.

TCRdb re-called the 5' RACE reads with MiXCR, one entry per CDR3 protein. Of 690,000 or so distinct CDR3 sequences listed, 5.5% to 6.5% are singletons. In germline, CDR1 is LNHNV, CDR2 YYDKDF (reference sequence). Deletions cut 3 bases from V and 3 bases from J, with 12 bases between. The CDR3 totals 14 residues. Sequencing was done on a sample of naive T cells sorted from blood. The chain uses TRBV15 and TRBJ2-7; a weak D match, TRBD1 (6 bases). This clonotype was obtained from a man between 18 and 35 years old in good health. CDR3 DNA sequence: TGTGCCACCAGCAGGGACGGGACAATCTACGAGCAGTACTTC. Translated, it gives CATSRDGTIYEQYF.